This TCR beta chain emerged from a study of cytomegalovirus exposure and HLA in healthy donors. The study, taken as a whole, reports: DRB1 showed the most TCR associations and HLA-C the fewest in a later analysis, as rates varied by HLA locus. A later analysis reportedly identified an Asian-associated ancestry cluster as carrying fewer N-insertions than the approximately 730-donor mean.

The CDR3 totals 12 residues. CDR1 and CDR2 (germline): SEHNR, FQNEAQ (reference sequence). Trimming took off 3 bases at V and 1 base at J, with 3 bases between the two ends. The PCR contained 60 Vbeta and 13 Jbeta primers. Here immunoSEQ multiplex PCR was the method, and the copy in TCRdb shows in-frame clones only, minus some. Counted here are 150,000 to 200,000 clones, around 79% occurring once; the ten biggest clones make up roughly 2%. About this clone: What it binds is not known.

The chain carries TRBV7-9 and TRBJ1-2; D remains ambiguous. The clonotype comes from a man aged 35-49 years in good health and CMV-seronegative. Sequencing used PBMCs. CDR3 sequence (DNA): TGTGCCAGCAGCTTGAGTAACTATGGCTACACCTTC. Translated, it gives CASSLSNYGYTF.